The 22 T cell receptor beta chains below were found in one sample sequenced in a study of sequential checkpoint blockade in melanoma. Treatment indicated: randomized to nivolumab then ipilimumab (arm A) or the reverse (arm B). Repertoires were generated with immunoSEQ multiplex PCR, while TCRdb's copy carries only in-frame clones and drops some. The sample lists 17,000 or so clones, roughly 71% occurring once. The sample consisted of CD8+ T cells sorted from blood (inferred from file names), taken from a patient given nivolumab and ipilimumab in sequence. The receptors come from a human donor with melanoma.

This clone has just a few counts. This chain connects TRBV11-2 to TRBJ1-6; a weak D match, TRBD1 (6 bases). Germline V gives CDR1 SGHAT, CDR2 FQNNGV. The CDR3 is 15 residues long. Trimming took off 5 bases at V and 2 bases at J, with 10 bases between the two ends. CDR3 bases: TGTGCCAGCAGCCGCCGGGACACCTATAATTCACCCCTCCACTTT. Protein sequence: CASSRRDTYNSPLHF. The entire variable domain, with the rest obtained from reference TRBV11-2 and TRBJ1-6, is as follows: EAGVAQSPRYKIIEKRQSVAFWCNPISGHATLYWYQQILGQGPKLLIQFQNNGVVDDSQLPKDRFSAERLKGVDSTLKIQPAKLEDSAVYLCASSRRDTYNSPLHFGNGTRLTVT.

The chain links TRBV27 to TRBJ2-1, with 8 nucleotides matching TRBD1. The germline CDR1 and CDR2 sequences are MNHEY and SMNVEV (reference sequence). The CDR3 runs to 14 residues. V lost 4 bases, J lost 6 bases, and 5 bases stayed unmatched. CDR3 in DNA: TGTGCCAGCAGTTCCGACAGGGGAGGCAATGAGCAGTTCTTC. Protein sequence: CASSSDRGGNEQFF.

The V and J genes are TRBV27 and TRBJ2-1; 8 bases align to TRBD2. Trimming took 6 bases from V and 5 from J; bases not matched to a gene: 9. The CDR3 runs 15 residues. Per the germline V gene, CDR1 is MNHEY and CDR2 is SMNVEV (reference sequence). The CDR3 DNA sequence: TGTGCCAGCAGCCCAACTAGCGGAAGAAACAATGAGCAGTTCTTC. Translating gives CASSPTSGRNNEQFF.

The rearrangement joins TRBV6-5 to TRBJ2-3, with D possibly TRBD2 on 5 matching bases. The CDR3 is 15 residues long. CDR1 MNHEY and CDR2 SVGAGI come from the germline V gene. V shed 8 bases and J shed 2 bases, with 17 bases lying between them. DNA for the CDR3: TGTGCCAGCCGTGGAGGTACCTTCTCCACAGATACGCAGTATTTT. The encoded protein is CASRGGTFSTDTQYF.

This chain uses TRBV6-5 with TRBJ2-7; 8 nucleotides line up with TRBD1. CDR3 length: 15 residues. Germline-derived CDR1 and CDR2 are MNHEY and SVGAGI. J lost 5 bases, V lost 4 bases, and 10 bases had no gene match. The CDR3 here is CASSSGTGLRDEQYF. The CDR3 DNA reads as TGTGCCAGCAGTTCCGGGACAGGTCTAAGGGACGAGCAGTACTTC.

This chain connects TRBV9 to TRBJ1-4, with TRBD1 matching over 11 bases. V shed 4 bases, J shed 3 bases, and the junction held 2 bases outside the gene matches. Germline V gives CDR1 SGDLS, CDR2 YYNGEE. This CDR3 spans 15 amino acids. The CDR3 sequence is CASSRTGGPNEKLFF. The CDR3 nucleotides read TGTGCCAGCAGCCGGACAGGGGGCCCTAATGAAAAACTGTTTTTT.

This clone was counted once. The V call is TRBV7-9, the J call TRBJ1-1, with D possibly matching TRBD1 (5 bases). Trimming removed 2 bases from V and 6 bases from J, with 7 bases in between. Germline lookup yields CDR1 SEHNR and CDR2 FQNEAQ (reference sequence). This CDR3 spans 12 amino acids. The DNA of the CDR3 is TGTGCCAGCAGCTTATCCAGGGCTGAAGCTTTCTTT. This translates into CASSLSRAEAFF.

This chain uses TRBV6-5 with TRBJ1-1, with a possible D match to TRBD1 (5 bases). The length of the CDR3 is 16 residues. In germline, CDR1 is MNHEY, CDR2 SVGAGI. V lost 1 base and J 0 bases, leaving 12 bases between the germline ends. CDR3 protein: CASSYWAGEMNTEAFF. The CDR3 DNA follows: TGTGCCAGCAGTTACTGGGCGGGGGAAATGAACACTGAAGCTTTCTTT.

V is TRBV7-8 and J is TRBJ1-1; D might be TRBD1 (5 bases). This CDR3 spans 15 amino acids. With 1 base removed from V and 0 bases from J, the gap between germline ends came to 9 bases. Germline V CDR1 and CDR2: SGHVS, FQNEAQ. CDR3 sequence reads: CASSLEGTLNTEAFF. Here the CDR3 DNA reads TGTGCCAGCAGCTTAGAAGGGACTTTGAACACTGAAGCTTTCTTT.

The chain carries TRBV9 and TRBJ2-3; 8 positions match TRBD2. This CDR3 has 17 amino acids. The V segment lost 0 bases and the J segment 4 bases; nucleotides outside the gene matches: 10. Per the germline V gene, CDR1 is SGDLS and CDR2 is YYNGEE. CDR3 protein: CASSVATLGGAADTQYF. The CDR3 nucleotides read TGTGCCAGCAGCGTAGCAACTCTCGGGGGGGCCGCAGATACGCAGTATTTT.

There are a few counts of this clone. This chain joins TRBV6-1 and TRBJ1-1; 8 bases fit TRBD1. The germline V gene has CDR1 MNHNS and CDR2 SASEGT. V trimming: 6 bases; J trimming: 4 bases; junction bases outside the gene matches: 1. The CDR3 spans 12 residues. For the CDR3, the DNA is TGTGCCAGCAGAACAGGGGGCACTGAAGCTTTCTTT. Translated: CASRTGGTEAFF.

This clone has only a few counts. The CDR3 protein is CASSPRDSSNEKLFF. The CDR3 DNA follows: TGTGCCAGCAGCCCCAGGGACAGCTCGAATGAAAAACTGTTTTTT. V usage is TRBV13 and J usage is TRBJ1-4; the match to TRBD1 covers 7 bases. This CDR3 comprises 15 residues. Germline CDR1 and CDR2: PRHDT and FYEKMQ (reference sequence). Unmatched junction bases numbered 8, after V lost 5 bases and J lost 5 bases.

V is TRBV7-2 and J is TRBJ2-7; D call uncertain. The CDR3 covers 14 residues. V shed 1 base and J shed 2 bases, with 9 bases lying between them. The germline V gene encodes CDR1 SGHTA and CDR2 FQGNSA. CDR3 nucleotides: TGTGCCAGCAGCTTAGACTGGGCGCCCTACGAGCAGTACTTC. As protein: CASSLDWAPYEQYF.

The chain carries TRBV7-9 and TRBJ2-3, with D perhaps TRBD1 (5 bases). This CDR3 comprises 13 residues. Trimming took off 5 bases at V and 1 base at J, with 7 bases between the two ends. From germline, CDR1 is SEHNR and CDR2 FQNEAQ (reference sequence). For the CDR3, the DNA is TGTGCCAGCAGCCAACAGGGCACAGATACGCAGTATTTT. Translating it yields CASSQQGTDTQYF.

Only a few counts were recorded for this clone. This chain uses TRBV7-9 with TRBJ2-1; the D is unclear. This CDR3 contains 15 residues. V was pared by 0 bases and J by 0 bases, with 6 bases between. Germline CDR1 and CDR2: SEHNR and FQNEAQ (reference sequence). The CDR3 sequence is CASSLAQSSYNEQFF. CDR3 DNA sequence: TGTGCCAGCAGCTTAGCACAAAGCTCCTACAATGAGCAGTTCTTC.

The chain links TRBV11-2 to TRBJ2-7; 7 bases line up with TRBD2. V dropped 1 base and J dropped 7; count of bases not matched to a gene: 1. Per the germline V gene, CDR1 is SGHAT and CDR2 is FQNNGV. There are 12 residues in the CDR3. For the CDR3, the DNA is TGTGCCAGCAGCTTAGCGGGGGGAGAGCAGTACTTC. Protein product: CASSLAGGEQYF.

This sequence joins TRBV6-1 and TRBJ1-2; no clear D. Germline V lookup: CDR1 MNHNS, CDR2 SASEGT. The ends were cut back, 1 base at V and 0 bases at J, with 9 bases in the middle. The CDR3 extends over 15 amino acids. This CDR3 reads CASSEGRRANYGYTF. In DNA form, the CDR3 reads TGTGCCAGCAGTGAAGGACGGAGAGCTAACTATGGCTACACCTTC.

V is TRBV27 and J is TRBJ2-7, with 9 bases aligning to TRBD1. The trim removed 2 bases at V and 6 bases at J, leaving 5 bases unmatched. The CDR3 sequence is 14 residues long. Germline V gene sequence: CDR1 MNHEY, CDR2 SMNVEV (reference sequence). The CDR3 DNA sequence: TGTGCCAGCAGTTTAAATAGACAGGGGGGCGAGCAGTACTTC. It is translated as CASSLNRQGGEQYF.

By proportion, this clone is medium-sized. V and J are TRBV7-6 and TRBJ1-2; D perhaps matches TRBD1 (5 bases). Germline V gene sequence: CDR1 SGHVS, CDR2 FNYEAQ. Between the trimmed V and J ends, which lost 5 bases and 0 bases, there was a span of 19 bases. The CDR3 totals 17 residues. The CDR3 here is CASSQGVLGGANYGYTF. CDR3 nucleotides: TGTGCCAGCAGCCAAGGGGTCCTGGGGGGGGCTAACTATGGCTACACCTTC.

In regard to this clone: Germline and junction disagree at one end, which may indicate a read error. This specimen includes other DNA sequences encoding the same CDR3. This chain uses TRBV4-1 with TRBJ2-1; TRBD2 matches at 9 bases. The CDR3 extends over 15 amino acids. Germline loops: CDR1 MGHRA, CDR2 YSYEKL. The CDR3 reads CASSQSAGGGNEQFF. The CDR3 nucleotides are TGTGCCAGCAGCCAAAGCGCGGGAGGGGGCAATGAGCAGTTCTTC.

This clone was counted between two and nine times. The chain links TRBV19 to TRBJ2-5, with 7 bases that match TRBD1. The DNA end is more similar to TRBJ2-7, so the J call may be wrong. This CDR3 has 11 residues. Germline assignment: CDR1 LNHDA and CDR2 SQIVND (reference sequence). CDR3 DNA: TGTGCCACCGGGACAGTGGACGAGCAGTACTTC. Protein product: CATGTVDEQYF.

This clone was picked up one time. CDR3 coding DNA: TGTGCCAGCAGCTTAAAAGCGGGTAGCTCCTACGAGCAGTACTTC. It encodes CASSLKAGSSYEQYF. This chain connects TRBV11-3 to TRBJ2-7; TRBD2 is a possible D gene (6 bases). The germline V gene has CDR1 SGHNT and CDR2 YENEEA. This CDR3 comprises 15 residues. The germline V and J ends were trimmed by 2 bases and 0 bases, with 11 bases remaining between them.